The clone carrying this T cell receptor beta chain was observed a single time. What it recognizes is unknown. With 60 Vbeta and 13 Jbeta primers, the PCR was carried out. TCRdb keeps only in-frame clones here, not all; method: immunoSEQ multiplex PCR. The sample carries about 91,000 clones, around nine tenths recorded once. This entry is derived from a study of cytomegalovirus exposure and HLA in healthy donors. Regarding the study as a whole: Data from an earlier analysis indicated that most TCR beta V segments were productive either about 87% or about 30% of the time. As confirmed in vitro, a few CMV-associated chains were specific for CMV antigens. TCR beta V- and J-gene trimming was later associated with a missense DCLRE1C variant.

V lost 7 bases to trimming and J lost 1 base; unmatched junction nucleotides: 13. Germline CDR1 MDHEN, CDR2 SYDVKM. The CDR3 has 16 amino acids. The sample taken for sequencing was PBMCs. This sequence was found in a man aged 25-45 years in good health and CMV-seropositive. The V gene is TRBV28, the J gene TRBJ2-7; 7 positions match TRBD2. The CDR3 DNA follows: TGTGCCAGCACAGTTAGGGCGGGAGTAAAGTCCTACGAGCAGTACTTC. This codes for CASTVRAGVKSYEQYF.